This T cell receptor beta chain was identified in a study of blood T cell repertoires in COVID-19. Here immunoSEQ multiplex PCR was the method, and the copy in TCRdb shows in-frame clones only, minus some. The sample lists approximately 150,000 clones; roughly 81% were seen once. The V gene end was trimmed by 3 bases and the J gene end by 4 bases; junction bases not matched to a gene: 7. The CDR3 loop spans 15 amino acids. In germline, CDR1 is SGHRS, CDR2 YFSETQ. The V call is TRBV5-1, the J call TRBJ2-1; 7 nucleotides line up with TRBD1. Sequenced: peripheral blood. This sequence originates from a human donor with acute or convalescent COVID-19. The donor label of this sample is uncertain. CDR3 nucleotides: TGCGCCAGCAGCTCCGGACAGGAACGTTACAATGAGCAGTTCTTC. It translates to CASSSGQERYNEQFF.